This TCR beta chain was profiled in a study of T cell responses to AZD1222 COVID-19 vaccine. The CDR3 length is 16 residues. V was cut by 3 bases and J by 2 bases, with 15 bases left in between. Germline V gene lookup returns CDR1 SGHKS and CDR2 YYEKEE (reference sequence). Repertoires were generated with immunoSEQ multiplex PCR, while TCRdb's copy carries only in-frame clones and drops some. The sample holds approximately 120,000 clones; roughly 90% are singletons and the top ten take roughly 1.4%. This clonotype originated in an adult in good health. Here the sequenced sample was peripheral blood, taken on day 0 of AZD1222 vaccination. The rearrangement joins TRBV5-5 to TRBJ1-5; possibly TRBD1 for D (5 bases). CDR3 coding DNA: TGTGCCAGCAGCTCTATGGCCCGGGGGGGCAATCAGCCCCAGCATTTT. Its protein product is CASSSMARGGNQPQHF.